A single T cell receptor beta chain is shown here with its context. This entry is derived from a study of CD8 T cells in Susac syndrome. An amount of RNA that ranged from roughly 0.5 to 1 ug was reverse transcribed with random hexamers. Amplification of TCR beta CDR3 used immunoSEQ multiplex PCR across 54 Vbeta and 13 Jbeta. MiXCR, run by TCRdb on the immunoSEQ multiplex PCR reads, gives a single entry per CDR3 protein. The sample includes about 190,000 distinct CDR3 sequences, approximately 93% seen only once; the top ten take 0.1%. Controls comprised healthy donors matched for age and sex. The authors negatively isolated CD8+ and CD4+ T cells and FACS-enriched TEMRA cells. After removal of 10 bases from V and 10 bases from J, the junction contained 13 bases not matched to a gene. Germline CDR1 MNHEY, CDR2 SMNVEV (reference sequence). CDR3 size: 14 residues.

This receptor was identified in a human donor in good health. The J gene is TRBJ2-1, the V gene TRBV27; TRBD1 aligns across 10 bases. Material: CD4+ T cells from PBMCs. The CDR3 sequence: CATEPGQGNREQFF. Written as DNA, the CDR3 is TGTGCCACCGAGCCGGGACAGGGGAACCGCGAGCAGTTCTTC.